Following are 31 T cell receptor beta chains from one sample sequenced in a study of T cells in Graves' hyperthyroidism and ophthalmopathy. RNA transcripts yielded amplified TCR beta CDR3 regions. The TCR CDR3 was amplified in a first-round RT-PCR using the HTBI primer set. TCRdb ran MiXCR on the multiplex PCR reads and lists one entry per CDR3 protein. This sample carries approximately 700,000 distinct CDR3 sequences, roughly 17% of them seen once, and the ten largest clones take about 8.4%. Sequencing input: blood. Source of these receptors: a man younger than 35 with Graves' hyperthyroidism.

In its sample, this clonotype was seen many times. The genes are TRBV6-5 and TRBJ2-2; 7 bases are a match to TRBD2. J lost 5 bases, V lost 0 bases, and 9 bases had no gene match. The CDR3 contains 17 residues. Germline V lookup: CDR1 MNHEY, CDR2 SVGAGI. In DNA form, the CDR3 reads TGTGCCAGCAGTTACTCGGGGGGGAGGGCCGGGACCGGGGAGCTGTTTTTT. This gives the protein CASSYSGGRAGTGELFF.

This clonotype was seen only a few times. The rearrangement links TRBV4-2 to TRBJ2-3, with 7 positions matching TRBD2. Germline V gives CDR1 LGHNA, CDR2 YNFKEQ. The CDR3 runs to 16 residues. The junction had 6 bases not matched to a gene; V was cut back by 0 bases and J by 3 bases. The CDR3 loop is CASSQDWSGTTDTQYF. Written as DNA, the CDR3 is TGTGCCAGCAGCCAAGATTGGAGCGGGACTACAGATACGCAGTATTTT.

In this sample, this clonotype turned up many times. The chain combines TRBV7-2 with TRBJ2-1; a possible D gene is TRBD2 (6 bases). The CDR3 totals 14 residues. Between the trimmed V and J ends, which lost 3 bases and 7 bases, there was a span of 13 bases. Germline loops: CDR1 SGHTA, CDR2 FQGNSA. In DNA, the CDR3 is TGTGCCAGCAGCTTTGGAACTAGCTGGAATGAGCAGTTCTTC. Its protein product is CASSFGTSWNEQFF.

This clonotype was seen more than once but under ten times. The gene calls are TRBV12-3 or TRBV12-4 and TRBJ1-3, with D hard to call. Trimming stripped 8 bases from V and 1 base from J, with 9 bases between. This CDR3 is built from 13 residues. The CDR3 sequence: CASRIGSGNTIYF. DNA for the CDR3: TGTGCCAGCCGGATAGGGTCTGGAAACACCATATATTTT.

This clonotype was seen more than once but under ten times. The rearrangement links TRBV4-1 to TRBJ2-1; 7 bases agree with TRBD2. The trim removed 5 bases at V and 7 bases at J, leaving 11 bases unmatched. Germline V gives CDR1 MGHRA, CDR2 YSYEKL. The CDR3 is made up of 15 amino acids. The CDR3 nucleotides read TGCGCCAGCAGCGGAAAAGTGTGGGAGGGGAATGAGCAGTTCTTC. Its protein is CASSGKVWEGNEQFF.

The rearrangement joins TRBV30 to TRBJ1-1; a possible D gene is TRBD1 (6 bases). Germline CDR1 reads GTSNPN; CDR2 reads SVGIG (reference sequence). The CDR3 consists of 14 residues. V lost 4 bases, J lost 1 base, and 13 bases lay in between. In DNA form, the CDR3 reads TGTGCCTGGATTGACAGGAAGCAGAACACTGAAGCTTTCTTT. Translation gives CAWIDRKQNTEAFF.

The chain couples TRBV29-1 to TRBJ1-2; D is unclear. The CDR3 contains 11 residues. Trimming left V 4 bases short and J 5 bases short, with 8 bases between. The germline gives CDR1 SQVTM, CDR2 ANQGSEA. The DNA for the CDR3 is TGCAGCGTTGTGCGGGCTTATGGCTACACCTTC. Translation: CSVVRAYGYTF.

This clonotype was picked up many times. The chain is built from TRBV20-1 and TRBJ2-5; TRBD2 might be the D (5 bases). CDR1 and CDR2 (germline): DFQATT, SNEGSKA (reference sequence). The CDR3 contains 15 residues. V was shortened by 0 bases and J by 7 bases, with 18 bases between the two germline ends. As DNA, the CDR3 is TGCAGTGCTAGAGATCGTAGGCGGGTAGCCGGGACCCAGTACTTC. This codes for CSARDRRRVAGTQYF.

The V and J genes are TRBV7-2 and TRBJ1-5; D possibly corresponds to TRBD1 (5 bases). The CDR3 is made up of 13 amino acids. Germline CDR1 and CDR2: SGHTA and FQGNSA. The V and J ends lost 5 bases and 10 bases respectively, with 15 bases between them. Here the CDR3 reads CASSPEDTLPQHF. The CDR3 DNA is TGTGCCAGCAGCCCCGAGGACACCCTCCCCCAGCATTTT.

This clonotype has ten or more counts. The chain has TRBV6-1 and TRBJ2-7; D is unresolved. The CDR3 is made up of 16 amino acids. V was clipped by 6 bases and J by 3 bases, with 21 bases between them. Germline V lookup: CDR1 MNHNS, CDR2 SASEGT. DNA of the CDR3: TGTGCCAGCAGAATATCGCCAGGAGCAGCAAGCTACGAGCAGTACTTC. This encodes CASRISPGAASYEQYF.

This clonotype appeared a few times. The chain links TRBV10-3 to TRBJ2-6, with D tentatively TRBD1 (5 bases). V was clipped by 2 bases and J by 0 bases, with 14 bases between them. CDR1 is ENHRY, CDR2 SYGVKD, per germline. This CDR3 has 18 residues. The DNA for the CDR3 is TGTGCCATCAGTGAGAACATGGGGCTCGGCTCTGGGGCCAACGTCCTGACTTTC. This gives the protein CAISENMGLGSGANVLTF.

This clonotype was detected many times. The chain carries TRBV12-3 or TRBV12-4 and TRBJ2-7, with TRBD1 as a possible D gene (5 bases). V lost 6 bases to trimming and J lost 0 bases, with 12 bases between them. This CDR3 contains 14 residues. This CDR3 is CASRSPGASYEQYF. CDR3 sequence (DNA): TGTGCCAGCAGAAGCCCTGGGGCCTCCTACGAGCAGTACTTC.

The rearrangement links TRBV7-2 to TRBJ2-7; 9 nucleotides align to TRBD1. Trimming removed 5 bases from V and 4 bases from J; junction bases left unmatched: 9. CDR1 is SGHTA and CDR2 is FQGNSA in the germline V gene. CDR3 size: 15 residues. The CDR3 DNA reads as TGTGCCAGCAGCAGGGGACAGGGCGTTGATTACGAGCAGTACTTC. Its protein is CASSRGQGVDYEQYF.

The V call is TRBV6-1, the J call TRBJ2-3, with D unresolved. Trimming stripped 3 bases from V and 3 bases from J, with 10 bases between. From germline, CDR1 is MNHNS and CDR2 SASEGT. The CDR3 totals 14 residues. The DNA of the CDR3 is TGTGCCAGCAGTGATGGTCCCTTGACAGATACGCAGTATTTT. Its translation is CASSDGPLTDTQYF.

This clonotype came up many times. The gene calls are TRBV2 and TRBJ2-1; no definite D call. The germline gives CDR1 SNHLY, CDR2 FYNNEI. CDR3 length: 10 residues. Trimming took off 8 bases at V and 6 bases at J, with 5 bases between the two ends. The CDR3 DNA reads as TGTGCCAGCCGGTCCAATGAGCAGTTCTTC. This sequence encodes CASRSNEQFF.

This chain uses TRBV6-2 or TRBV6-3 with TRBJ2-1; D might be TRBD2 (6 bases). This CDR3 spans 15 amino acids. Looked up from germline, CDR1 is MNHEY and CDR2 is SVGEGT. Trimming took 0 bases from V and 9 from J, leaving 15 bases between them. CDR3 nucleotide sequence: TGTGCCAGCAGTTACTCCAGGAGCGGAGGGAGTGAGCAGTTCTTC. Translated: CASSYSRSGGSEQFF.

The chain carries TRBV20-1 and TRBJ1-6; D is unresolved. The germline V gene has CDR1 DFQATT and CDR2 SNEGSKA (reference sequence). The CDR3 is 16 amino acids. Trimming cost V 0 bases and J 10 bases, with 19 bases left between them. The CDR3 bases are TGCAGTGCTAGAGAGGGTTCGGGCAGGCCCTTATCACCCCTCCACTTT. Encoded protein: CSAREGSGRPLSPLHF.

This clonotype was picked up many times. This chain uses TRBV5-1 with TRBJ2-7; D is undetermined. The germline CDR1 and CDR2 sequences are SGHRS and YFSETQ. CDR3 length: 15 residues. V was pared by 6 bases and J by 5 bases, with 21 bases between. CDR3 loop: CASTLLSPRGDEQYF. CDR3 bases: TGCGCCAGCACCCTACTCTCACCTAGAGGCGACGAGCAGTACTTC.

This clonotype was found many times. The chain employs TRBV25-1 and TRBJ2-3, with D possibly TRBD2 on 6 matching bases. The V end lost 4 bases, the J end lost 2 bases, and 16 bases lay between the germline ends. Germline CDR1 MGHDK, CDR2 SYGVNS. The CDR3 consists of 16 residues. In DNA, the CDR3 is TGTGCCAGCAGTGCACCATTCCGGGGACTCACAGATACGCAGTATTTT. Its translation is CASSAPFRGLTDTQYF.

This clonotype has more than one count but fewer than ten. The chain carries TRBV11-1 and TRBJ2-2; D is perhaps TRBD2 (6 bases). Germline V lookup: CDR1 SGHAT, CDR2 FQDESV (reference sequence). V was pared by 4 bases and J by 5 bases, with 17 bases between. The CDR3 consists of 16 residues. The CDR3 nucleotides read TGTGCCAGCAGCTCCCCGGGAGCTGTTGTTACCGGGGAGCTGTTTTTT. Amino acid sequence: CASSSPGAVVTGELFF.

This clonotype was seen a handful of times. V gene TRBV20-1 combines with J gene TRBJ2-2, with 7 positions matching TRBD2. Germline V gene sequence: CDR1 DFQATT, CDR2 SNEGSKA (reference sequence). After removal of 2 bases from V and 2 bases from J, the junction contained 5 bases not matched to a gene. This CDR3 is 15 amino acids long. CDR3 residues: CSARMAGENTGELFF. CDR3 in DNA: TGCAGTGCTAGAATGGCGGGAGAAAACACCGGGGAGCTGTTTTTT.

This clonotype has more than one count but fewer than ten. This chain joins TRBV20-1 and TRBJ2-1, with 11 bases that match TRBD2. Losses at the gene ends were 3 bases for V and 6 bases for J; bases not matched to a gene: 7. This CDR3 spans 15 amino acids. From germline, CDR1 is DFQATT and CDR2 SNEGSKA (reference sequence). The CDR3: CSASARLAGRNEQFF. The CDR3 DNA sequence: TGCAGTGCTAGTGCCCGACTAGCGGGACGCAATGAGCAGTTCTTC.

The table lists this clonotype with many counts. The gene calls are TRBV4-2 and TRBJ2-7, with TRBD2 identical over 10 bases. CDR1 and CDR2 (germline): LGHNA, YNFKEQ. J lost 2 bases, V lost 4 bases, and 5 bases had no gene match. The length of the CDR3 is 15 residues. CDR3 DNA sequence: TGTGCCAGCAGCCCCGGACTAGCGGACCCCTACGAGCAGTACTTC. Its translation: CASSPGLADPYEQYF.

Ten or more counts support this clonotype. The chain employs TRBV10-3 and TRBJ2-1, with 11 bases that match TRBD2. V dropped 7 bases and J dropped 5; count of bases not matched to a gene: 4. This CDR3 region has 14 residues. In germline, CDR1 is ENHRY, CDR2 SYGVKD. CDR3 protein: CAITGTSGNNEQFF. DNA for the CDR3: TGTGCCATCACTGGGACTAGCGGAAACAATGAGCAGTTCTTC.

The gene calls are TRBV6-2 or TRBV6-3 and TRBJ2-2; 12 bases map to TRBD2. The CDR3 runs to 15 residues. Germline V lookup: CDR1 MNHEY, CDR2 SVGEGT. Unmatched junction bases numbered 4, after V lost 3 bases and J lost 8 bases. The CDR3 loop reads CASSYTSGRSGELFF. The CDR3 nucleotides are TGTGCCAGCAGTTATACTAGCGGGAGGTCTGGGGAGCTGTTTTTT.

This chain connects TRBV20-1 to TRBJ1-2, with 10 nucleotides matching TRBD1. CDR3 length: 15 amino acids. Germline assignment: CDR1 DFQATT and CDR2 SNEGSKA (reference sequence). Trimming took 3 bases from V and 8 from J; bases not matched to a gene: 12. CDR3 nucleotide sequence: TGCAGTGCTAGGGACCCCTATGACAGGGGGCGAGGCTACACCTTC. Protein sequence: CSARDPYDRGRGYTF.

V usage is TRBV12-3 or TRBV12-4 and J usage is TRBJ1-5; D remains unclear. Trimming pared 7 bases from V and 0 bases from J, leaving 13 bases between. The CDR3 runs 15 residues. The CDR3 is CASTLGENSNQPQHF. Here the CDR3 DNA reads TGTGCCAGCACCCTGGGAGAGAATAGCAATCAGCCCCAGCATTTT.

As DNA, the CDR3 is TGTGCCAGCAGTCTTACTAGCGGGGGAGACACAGATACGCAGTATTTT. This sequence encodes CASSLTSGGDTDTQYF. The chain links TRBV27 to TRBJ2-3; TRBD2 matches at 11 bases. Germline trimming cut 5 bases from V and 2 bases from J; bases unmatched to any gene: 6. This CDR3 contains 16 residues. Germline-derived CDR1 and CDR2 are MNHEY and SMNVEV (reference sequence).

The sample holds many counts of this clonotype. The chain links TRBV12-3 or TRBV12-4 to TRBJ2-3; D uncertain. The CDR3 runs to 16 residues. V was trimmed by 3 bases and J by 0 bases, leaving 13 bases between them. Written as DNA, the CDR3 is TGTGCCAGCAGTTTGAGTCGAATACCTAGCACAGATACGCAGTATTTT. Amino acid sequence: CASSLSRIPSTDTQYF.

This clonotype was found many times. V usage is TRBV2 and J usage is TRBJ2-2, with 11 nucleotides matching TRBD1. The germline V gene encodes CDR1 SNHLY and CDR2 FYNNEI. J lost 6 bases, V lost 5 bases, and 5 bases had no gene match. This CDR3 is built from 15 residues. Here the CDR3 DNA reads TGTGCCAGCAGTCCTCCGGGACAGGGGGCCGGGGAGCTGTTTTTT. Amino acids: CASSPPGQGAGELFF.

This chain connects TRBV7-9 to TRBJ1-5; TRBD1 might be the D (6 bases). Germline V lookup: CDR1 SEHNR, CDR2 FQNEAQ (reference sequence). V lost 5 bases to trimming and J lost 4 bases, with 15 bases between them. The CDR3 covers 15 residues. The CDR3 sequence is CASSLRQAANQPQHF. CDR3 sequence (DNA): TGTGCCAGCAGCCTACGACAGGCCGCGAATCAGCCCCAGCATTTT.